The T cell receptor beta chain under discussion was sequenced for a study of early T cells in non-severe SARS-CoV-2 infection. After removal of 5 bases from V and 4 bases from J, the junction contained 7 bases not matched to a gene. This CDR3 has 14 amino acids. The germline CDR1 and CDR2 sequences are PRHDT and FYEKMQ (reference sequence). In this sample, this clonotype turned up a few times. TCRdb recomputed calls from the 5' RACE reads with MiXCR, one row per CDR3 protein. The sample carries roughly 50,000 distinct CDR3 sequences, around 7.5% recorded once. The specimen sequenced was whole blood. This clonotype was obtained from an adult who was a healthcare worker with PCR-confirmed SARS-CoV-2 infection or an uninfected control (not recorded which). The genes are TRBV13 and TRBJ2-5; TRBD2 aligns across 7 bases. The CDR3 coding sequence is TGTGCCAGCAGCAGGGGACTAAAGGGAGAGACCCAGTACTTC. This encodes CASSRGLKGETQYF.